One T cell receptor (beta chain) is described in this entry. There is no known antigen for this receptor. Base qualities were left out, and no much larger clone turns up one base away. Genomic DNA was extracted from sorted cells for sequencing of the TCRbeta CDR3 region. The immunoSEQ Assay was used for sequencing of TCRbeta CDR3 regions. TCRdb took this table from immuneACCESS and kept in-frame rearrangements with V and J called. Such tables lack part of the clones; where checked against another copy, unresolved V genes explain under half of the gap, and the rest is unexplained. Present in this sample are about 99,000 clones, approximately 94% of which were seen just once. The ten largest clones add up to approximately 0.18% of the sample. The trial excluded patients who had a history of autoimmune disease or who were on systemic immunosuppression. In every dose cohort, peripheral blood was drawn for TCR sequencing at baseline, cycle 4 day 1, and cycle 7 day 1. The samples were taken from a phase I, first-in-human, multicenter, open-label dose-escalation trial of ivuxolimab. Adults with locally advanced or metastatic melanoma, renal cell carcinoma, hepatocellular carcinoma or head and neck squamous cell carcinoma were enrolled in the trial. Before TCR sequencing, CD4+ T cells and CD8+ T cells were sorted from peripheral blood as separate populations.

This sample is drawn from a study of OX40 agonist ivuxolimab in advanced cancers. With respect to the entire study: Ivuxolimab was an agonistic, fully human IgG2 monoclonal antibody directed against OX40 (CD134), a costimulatory receptor. Of the roughly 54 patients in dose escalation, approximately 20 had hepatocellular carcinoma, some 15 had melanoma, 9 had renal cell carcinoma and 9 had head and neck cancer. Patients were allowed to have had prior anti-PD-1, anti-PD-L1 or anti-CTLA-4 therapy, and approximately 39% of the dose-escalation patients had been treated with checkpoint inhibitors. Partial responses were achieved by three dose-escalation patients, of whom one had hepatocellular carcinoma and two had cutaneous melanoma. Intravenous ivuxolimab was administered to patients every 2 weeks at six dose levels: 0.01, 0.1, 0.3, 1.5, 3 and 10 mg/kg. Peripheral TCRbeta sequencing aimed to test whether ivuxolimab altered TCR sequence diversity and caused clonal T-cell expansion. In the dose-escalation cohort, approximately 82% of patients were male, and the mean age was approximately 60 years with a range of roughly 20 to 79. The monotherapy dose-escalation portion (N ≈ 50 patients) of the phase I ivuxolimab trial is reported in the paper. Results the study describes overall, beyond this receptor: Which antigens the clonally expanded peripheral T cells were specific for was not determined. After ivuxolimab, CD8+ T cells had more expanded clones than CD4+ T cells on average. At doses of 0.1 to 3.0 mg/kg, clonal expansion of both CD4+ and CD8+ blood T cells was observed from baseline to week 6. Partial responders in the 0.1-3.0 mg/kg groups had among the lowest normalized peripheral clonal expansion, especially among CD8+ T cells. Low levels of normalized T-cell clonal expansion were also shown by some nonresponding patients.

V loses 0 bases at its end and J loses 7 bases; junction bases beyond the gene matches: 3. From the cysteine through the phenylalanine, the CDR3 covers 16 amino acids. Only CDR3 DNA remains: 48 bases, in frame from the first base. In the germline V gene (reference sequence), CDR1 corresponds to SGHNT and CDR2 to YYREEE. Specimen: CD4+ or CD8+ T cells sorted from blood, collected in a trial of the OX40 agonist ivuxolimab. This sequence uses TRBV5-4 and TRBJ2-1, with 14 bases aligning to TRBD2. The TCR was taken from an adult with an advanced solid tumor such as melanoma, head and neck, liver or kidney cancer. The DNA sequence follows: TGTGCCAGCAGCTTGGGGGGACTAGCGGGAGCGAATGAGCAGTTCTTC. Its protein is CASSLGGLAGANEQFF.